Listed here are 11 T cell receptor beta chains from one sample, sequenced in a study of shared clonotypes between healthy human individuals. Clones were sequenced by immunoSEQ multiplex PCR, and TCRdb holds only the in-frame ones, with some missing. The sample yields more than 2 million clones, approximately 94% seen once. Naive CD8 isolation took CD45RO-negative cells positively selected for CCR7 and excluded terminally differentiated effector memory CD45RA+ cells. Sample: naive CD8+ T cells sorted from blood. These receptor sequences come from a man in his late teens or twenties in good health.

Only a few counts were recorded for this clone. The chain employs TRBV10-3 and TRBJ2-7; D is uncertain. Germline V gene data show CDR1 as ENHRY and CDR2 as SYGVKD. V dropped 3 bases and J dropped 4 bases, with 4 bases sitting between them. This CDR3 has 11 residues. This CDR3 reads CAISDDYEQYF. The CDR3 coding sequence is TGTGCCATCAGTGATGATTACGAGCAGTACTTC.

This chain links TRBV10-3 with TRBJ1-2; D not resolved. This CDR3 comprises 14 residues. CDR1 and CDR2 from the germline V gene are ENHRY and SYGVKD. V was shortened by 3 bases and J by 2 bases, with 10 bases between the two germline ends. Here the CDR3 DNA reads TGTGCCATCAGTGATGGACTTACCAACTATGGCTACACCTTC. Its protein product is CAISDGLTNYGYTF.

This clone was observed a single time. This chain uses TRBV19 with TRBJ1-4; 7 nucleotides match TRBD1. The germline V gene encodes CDR1 LNHDA and CDR2 SQIVND (reference sequence). The CDR3 length is 15 residues. The J segment lost 5 bases and the V segment lost 1 base, leaving 4 bases of the junction unmatched. The CDR3 sequence: CASSIGGGKNEKLFF. CDR3 sequence (DNA): TGTGCCAGTAGTATAGGAGGGGGCAAGAATGAAAAACTGTTTTTT.

Here the CDR3 DNA reads TGTGCCAGCAGCTCCCATTATACTAGCGCGGGGGACAATGAGCAGTTCTTC. Its translation: CASSSHYTSAGDNEQFF. The chain joins TRBV7-6 to TRBJ2-1, with 7 bases that match TRBD2. The V gene end was trimmed by 4 bases and the J gene end by 5 bases; junction bases not matched to a gene: 14. CDR3 length equals 17 residues. Germline V gene lookup returns CDR1 SGHVS and CDR2 FNYEAQ.

The chain has TRBV13 and TRBJ2-7, with 15 bases that match TRBD2. The V gene's germline CDR1 is PRHDT and CDR2 FYEKMQ (reference sequence). Unmatched junction bases numbered 4, after V lost 5 bases and J lost 5 bases. This CDR3 comprises 15 residues. This chain's CDR3 is CASSAGLAGGHEQYF. The CDR3 region has the DNA TGTGCCAGCAGCGCAGGACTAGCGGGGGGGCACGAGCAGTACTTC. Together with reference TRBV13 and TRBJ2-7, the CDR3 gives the full variable domain: AAGVIQSPRHLIKEKRETATLKCYPIPRHDTVYWYQQGPGQDPQFLISFYEKMQSDKGSIPDRFSAQQFSDYHSELNMSSLELGDSALYFCASSAGLAGGHEQYFGPGTRLTVT.

The V gene is TRBV10-1, the J gene TRBJ2-3, with 7 bases lining up with TRBD2. CDR1 and CDR2 (germline): WNHNN, SYGVQD (reference sequence). The length of the CDR3 is 16 residues. J lost 0 bases, V lost 3 bases, and 6 bases had no gene match. The CDR3 region has the DNA TGCGCCAGCAGTGATCTCCTAGCGGAAAGCACAGATACGCAGTATTTT. This sequence encodes CASSDLLAESTDTQYF.

This clone was counted a single time. The chain links TRBV27 to TRBJ2-2; 13 bases align to TRBD2. The CDR3 spans 16 residues. The junction had 6 bases not matched to a gene; V was cut back by 5 bases and J by 6 bases. CDR1 and CDR2 (germline): MNHEY, SMNVEV (reference sequence). DNA of the CDR3: TGTGCCAGCAGTGTAAGACTAGCGGGAGGTGCCGGGGAGCTGTTTTTT. This sequence encodes CASSVRLAGGAGELFF.

A single count supports this clone. J is TRBJ2-7 and V is TRBV18; TRBD2 agrees at 11 bases. V trimming: 0 bases; J trimming: 3 bases; junction bases outside the gene matches: 7. The CDR3 is 17 amino acids. Germline values: CDR1 KGHSH, CDR2 LQKENI. The CDR3 is CASSPPHPGLAVYEQYF. In DNA, the CDR3 is TGTGCCAGCTCACCACCCCACCCGGGACTAGCGGTCTACGAGCAGTACTTC. The whole variable domain, filled in from reference TRBV18 and TRBJ2-7, reads NAGVMQNPRHLVRRRGQEARLRCSPMKGHSHVYWYRQLPEEGLKFMVYLQKENIIDESGMPKERFSAEFPKEGPSILRIQQVVRGDSAAYFCASSPPHPGLAVYEQYFGPGTRLTVT.

V usage is TRBV7-8 and J usage is TRBJ2-1; the match to TRBD2 covers 11 bases. The germline gives CDR1 SGHVS, CDR2 FQNEAQ. V lost 0 bases, J lost 0 bases, and 10 bases stayed unmatched. The CDR3 runs 20 residues. The CDR3 spells CASSLAEGTSGLGSYNEQFF. CDR3 coding DNA: TGTGCCAGCAGCTTAGCAGAGGGGACTAGCGGATTAGGCTCCTACAATGAGCAGTTCTTC.

This rearrangement joins TRBV4-3 to TRBJ2-7, with 11 bases fitting TRBD2. This CDR3 contains 15 residues. Germline CDR1 LGHNA, CDR2 YSLEER. V gave up 0 bases and J gave up 5 bases; unmatched junction bases: 3. CDR3 residues: CASSQDPSGRNEQYF. The CDR3 coding sequence is TGCGCCAGCAGCCAAGATCCTAGCGGGAGGAACGAGCAGTACTTC.

For this clone: The identical CDR3 is also encoded by other nucleotide sequences in the sample. The chain has TRBV4-3 and TRBJ1-2; a weak D match, TRBD1 (5 bases). CDR3 length equals 13 residues. V dropped 0 bases and J dropped 6 bases, with 8 bases sitting between them. Per germline, CDR1 LGHNA and CDR2 YSLEER. The CDR3 DNA follows: TGCGCCAGCAGCCAAGATCGGGGGGATGGCTACACCTTC. It encodes CASSQDRGDGYTF.